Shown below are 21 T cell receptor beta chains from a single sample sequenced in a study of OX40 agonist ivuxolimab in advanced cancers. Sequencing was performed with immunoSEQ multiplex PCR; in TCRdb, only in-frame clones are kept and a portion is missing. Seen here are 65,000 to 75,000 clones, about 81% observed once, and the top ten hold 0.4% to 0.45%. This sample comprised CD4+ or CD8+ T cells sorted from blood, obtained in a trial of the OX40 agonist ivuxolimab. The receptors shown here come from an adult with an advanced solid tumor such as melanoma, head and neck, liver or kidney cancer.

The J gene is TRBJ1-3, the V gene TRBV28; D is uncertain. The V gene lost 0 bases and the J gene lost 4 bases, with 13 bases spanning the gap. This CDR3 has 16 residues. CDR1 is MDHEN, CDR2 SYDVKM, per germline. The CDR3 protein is CASSLWKVERGNTIYF. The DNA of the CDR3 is TGTGCCAGCAGTTTATGGAAGGTAGAGCGGGGAAACACCATATATTTT.

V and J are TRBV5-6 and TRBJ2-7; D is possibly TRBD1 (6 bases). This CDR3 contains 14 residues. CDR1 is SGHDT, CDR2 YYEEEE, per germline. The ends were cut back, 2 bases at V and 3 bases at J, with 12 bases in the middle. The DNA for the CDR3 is TGTGCCAGCAGCTTTTACCGGGACAACTACGAGCAGTACGTC. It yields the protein CASSFYRDNYEQYV.

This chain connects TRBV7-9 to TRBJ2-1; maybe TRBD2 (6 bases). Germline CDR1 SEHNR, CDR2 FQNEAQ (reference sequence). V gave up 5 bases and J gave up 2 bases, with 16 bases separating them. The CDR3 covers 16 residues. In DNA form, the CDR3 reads TGTGCCAGCAGCCCCGTCGGGGGAGGTACCTACAATGAGCAGTTCTTC. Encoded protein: CASSPVGGGTYNEQFF.

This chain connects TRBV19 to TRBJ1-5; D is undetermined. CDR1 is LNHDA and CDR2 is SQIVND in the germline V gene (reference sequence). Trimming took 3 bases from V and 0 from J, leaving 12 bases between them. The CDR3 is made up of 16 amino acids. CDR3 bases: TGTGCCAGTAGTATGTTACAGTTTTATAGCAATCAGCCCCAGCATTTT. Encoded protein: CASSMLQFYSNQPQHF.

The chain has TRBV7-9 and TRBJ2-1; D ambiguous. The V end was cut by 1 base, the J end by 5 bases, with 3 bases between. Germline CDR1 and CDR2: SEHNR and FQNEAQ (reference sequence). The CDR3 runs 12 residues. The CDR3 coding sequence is TGTGCCAGCAGCTTAGTTAACAATGAGCAGTTCTTC. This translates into CASSLVNNEQFF. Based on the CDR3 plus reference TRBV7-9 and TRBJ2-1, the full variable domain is DTGVSQNPRHKITKRGQNVTFRCDPISEHNRLYWYRQTLGQGPEFLTYFQNEAQLEKSRLLSDRFSAERPKGSFSTLEIQRTEQGDSAMYLCASSLVNNEQFFGPGTRLTVL.

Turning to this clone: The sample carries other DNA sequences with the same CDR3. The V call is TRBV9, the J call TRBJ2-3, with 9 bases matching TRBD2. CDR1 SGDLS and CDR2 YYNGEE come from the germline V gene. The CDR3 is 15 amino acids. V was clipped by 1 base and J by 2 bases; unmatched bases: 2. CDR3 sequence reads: CASSVTSGYTDTQYF. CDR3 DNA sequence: TGTGCCAGCAGCGTAACTAGCGGGTACACAGATACGCAGTATTTT.

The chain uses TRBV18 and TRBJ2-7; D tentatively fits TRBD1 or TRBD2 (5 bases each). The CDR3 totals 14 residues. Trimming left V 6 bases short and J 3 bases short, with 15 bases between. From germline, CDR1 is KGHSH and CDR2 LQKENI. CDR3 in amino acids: CASSSGRSLYEQYF. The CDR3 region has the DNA TGTGCCAGCTCTTCGGGACGGAGCCTCTACGAGCAGTACTTC.

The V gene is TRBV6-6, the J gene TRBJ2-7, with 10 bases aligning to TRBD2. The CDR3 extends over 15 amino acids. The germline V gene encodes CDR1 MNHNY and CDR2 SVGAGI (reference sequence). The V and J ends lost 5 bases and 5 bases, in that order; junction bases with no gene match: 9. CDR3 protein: CASSASSGGAHEQYV. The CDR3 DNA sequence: TGTGCCAGCAGTGCCAGCAGCGGGGGGGCCCACGAGCAGTACGTC.

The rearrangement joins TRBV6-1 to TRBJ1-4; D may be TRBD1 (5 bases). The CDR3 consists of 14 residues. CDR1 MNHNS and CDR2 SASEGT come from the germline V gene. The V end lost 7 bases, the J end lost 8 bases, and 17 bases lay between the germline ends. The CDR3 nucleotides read TGTGCCAGCACTCAGTGGCAGGGCTCCGAAAAACTGTTTTTT. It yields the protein CASTQWQGSEKLFF.

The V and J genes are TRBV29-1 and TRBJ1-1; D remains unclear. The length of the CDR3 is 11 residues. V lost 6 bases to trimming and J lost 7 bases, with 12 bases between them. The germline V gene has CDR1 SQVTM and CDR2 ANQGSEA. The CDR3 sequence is CSVKDLGEAFF. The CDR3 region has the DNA TGCAGCGTCAAGGATTTGGGTGAAGCTTTCTTT.

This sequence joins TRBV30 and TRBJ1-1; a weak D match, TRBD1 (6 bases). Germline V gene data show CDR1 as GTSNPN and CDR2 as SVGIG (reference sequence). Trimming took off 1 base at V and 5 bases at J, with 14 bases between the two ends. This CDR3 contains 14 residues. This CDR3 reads CAWSGTGRSTEAFF. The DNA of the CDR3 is TGTGCCTGGAGTGGTACAGGGCGGAGTACTGAAGCTTTCTTT.

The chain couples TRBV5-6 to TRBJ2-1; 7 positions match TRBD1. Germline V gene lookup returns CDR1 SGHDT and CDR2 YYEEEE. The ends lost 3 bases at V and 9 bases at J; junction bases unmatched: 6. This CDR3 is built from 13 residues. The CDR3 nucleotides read TGTGCCAGCAGCTCCCGACAGGGTGGTGAGCAGTTCTTC. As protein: CASSSRQGGEQFF.

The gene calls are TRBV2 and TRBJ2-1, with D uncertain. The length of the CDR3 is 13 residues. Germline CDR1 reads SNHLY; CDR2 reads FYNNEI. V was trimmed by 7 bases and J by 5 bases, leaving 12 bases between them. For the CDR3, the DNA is TGTGCCAGCAAGAGGATAGGAAACAATGAGCAGTTCTTC. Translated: CASKRIGNNEQFF.

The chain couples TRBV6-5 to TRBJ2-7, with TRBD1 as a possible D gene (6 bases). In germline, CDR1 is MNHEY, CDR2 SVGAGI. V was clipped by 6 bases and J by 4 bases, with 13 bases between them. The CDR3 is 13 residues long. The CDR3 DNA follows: TGTGCCAGCAGACGCTTGGGGGCGTACGAGCAGTACTTC. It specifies CASRRLGAYEQYF.

The CDR3 spells CASSGTGGDPTQYF. CDR3 in DNA: TGTGCCAGCAGTGGGACAGGGGGCGATCCCACGCAGTATTTT. The V call is TRBV2, the J call TRBJ2-3, with 11 positions matching TRBD1. V gave up 4 bases and J gave up 9 bases; unmatched junction bases: 6. The CDR3 is 14 amino acids. Germline V lookup: CDR1 SNHLY, CDR2 FYNNEI.

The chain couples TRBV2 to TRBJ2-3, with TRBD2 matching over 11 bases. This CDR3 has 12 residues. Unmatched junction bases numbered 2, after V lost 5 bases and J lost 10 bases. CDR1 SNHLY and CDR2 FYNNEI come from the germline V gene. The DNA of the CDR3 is TGTGCCAGCAGTCTAGCGGGAGGTGCGCAGTATTTT. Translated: CASSLAGGAQYF.

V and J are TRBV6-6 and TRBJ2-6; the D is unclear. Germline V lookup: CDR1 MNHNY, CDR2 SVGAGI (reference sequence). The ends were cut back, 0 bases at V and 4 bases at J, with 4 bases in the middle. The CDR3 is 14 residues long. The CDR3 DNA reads TGTGCCAGCAGTTACTCGAGCGGGGCCAACGTCCTGACTTTC. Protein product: CASSYSSGANVLTF.

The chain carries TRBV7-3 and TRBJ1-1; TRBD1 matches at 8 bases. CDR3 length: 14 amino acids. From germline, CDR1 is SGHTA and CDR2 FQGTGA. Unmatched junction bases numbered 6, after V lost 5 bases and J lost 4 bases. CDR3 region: CASSPTGGGTEAFF. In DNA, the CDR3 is TGTGCCAGCAGCCCCACAGGGGGAGGCACTGAAGCTTTCTTT.

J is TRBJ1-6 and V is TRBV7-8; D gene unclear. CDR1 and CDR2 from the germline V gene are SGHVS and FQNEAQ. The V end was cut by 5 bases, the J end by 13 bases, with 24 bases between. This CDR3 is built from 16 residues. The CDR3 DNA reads TGTGCCAGCAGCGAAAGAGTTGGAAGGATCGCGGCGCCCCTCCACTTT. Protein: CASSERVGRIAAPLHF.

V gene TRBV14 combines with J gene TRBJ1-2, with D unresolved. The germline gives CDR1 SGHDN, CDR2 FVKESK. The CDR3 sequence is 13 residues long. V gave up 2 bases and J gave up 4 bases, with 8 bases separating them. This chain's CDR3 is CASSQNEAYGYTF. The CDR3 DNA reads TGTGCCAGCAGCCAAAACGAAGCCTATGGCTACACCTTC.

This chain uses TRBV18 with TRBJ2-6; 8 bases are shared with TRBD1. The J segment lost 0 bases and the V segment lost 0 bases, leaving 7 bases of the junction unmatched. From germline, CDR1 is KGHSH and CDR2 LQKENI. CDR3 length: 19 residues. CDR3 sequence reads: CASSPPDRATFSGANVLTF. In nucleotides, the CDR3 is TGTGCCAGCTCACCACCGGACAGGGCAACCTTCTCTGGGGCCAACGTCCTGACTTTC.